This T cell receptor beta chain emerged from a study of identifying expanded T cells in peripheral blood. Study results and limitations: Roughly 1.1 clones differed between technical replicates, versus approximately 17 and 20 over time. Across healthy donors, higher total template counts meant significantly greater approximately two-week count variance.

On this clone: Antigen: not known.

No infections or other immune events were documented during collection. The method was immunoSEQ multiplex PCR; TCRdb's version includes in-frame clones alone and lacks a portion of them. The table has about 97,000 clones, around nine tenths seen once. The CDR3 consists of 17 residues. Deletions cut 5 bases from V and 4 bases from J, with 23 bases between. Germline lookup yields CDR1 MNHEY and CDR2 SMNVEV (reference sequence). V and J are TRBV27 and TRBJ2-5; no firm D call. The specimen sequenced was blood. The TCR was taken from a person aged 18 to 70 in good health. CDR3 DNA: TGTGCCAGCAGTCTCAACCTCGGAGTGGGTAGGCGAGAGACCCAGTACTTC. This gives the protein CASSLNLGVGRRETQYF.